The rows below give T cell receptor beta chains drawn from one sample of a study of blood T cell repertoires in COVID-19. Generated by immunoSEQ multiplex PCR, the TCRdb table keeps only in-frame clones and is missing some. The sample has approximately 21,000 clones, under 90% seen once. Specimen: peripheral blood. The receptors stem from a human donor in a cohort sampled during active COVID-19. CDR3s include the opening cysteine and the closing phenylalanine or tryptophan. Each record gives: clone size, J gene, D gene, V gene, CDR3 length, CDR3 DNA, CDR3 protein. A D gene is named only where the DNA matches it firmly. Expanded clones are given a class, and other clones once, few, many or no size at all.

size: .; J: TRBJ1-5; D: .; V: TRBV5-1; length: 15; DNA: TGCGCCAGCAGCTTGGCTCCAGGGGGCAATCAGCCCCAGCATTTT; CDR3: CASSLAPGGNQPQHF
size: once; J: TRBJ2-1; D: TRBD1; V: TRBV5-5; length: 14; DNA: TGTGCCAGCAGCTTGGGACAGGGGGCAAATGAGCAGTTCTTC; CDR3: CASSLGQGANEQFF
size: .; J: TRBJ2-2; D: TRBD2; V: TRBV7-9; length: 16; DNA: TGTGCCAGCAGATGGACTAGCGGGGGACTCACCGGGGAGCTGTTTTTT; CDR3: CASRWTSGGLTGELFF
size: .; J: TRBJ1-2; D: .; V: TRBV3-1/TRBV3-2; length: 13; DNA: TGTGCCAGCAGCCAAGAGAGGCTGGGTGGCTACACCTTC; CDR3: CASSQERLGGYTF
size: .; J: TRBJ1-6; D: .; V: TRBV19; length: 13; DNA: TGTGCCAGTAGTATAAACAGGAATTCACCCCTCCACTTT; CDR3: CASSINRNSPLHF
size: .; J: TRBJ2-5; D: .; V: TRBV15; length: 15; DNA: TGTGCCACCAGCAGAGATCCAGGGTCCGAAGAGACCCAGTACTTC; CDR3: CATSRDPGSEETQYF
size: .; J: TRBJ1-5; D: .; V: TRBV7-2; length: 15; DNA: TGTGCCAGCAGCTTAGGGAGCGATAGCAATCAGCCCCAGCATTTT; CDR3: CASSLGSDSNQPQHF
size: .; J: TRBJ1-4; D: TRBD1; V: TRBV28; length: 17; DNA: TGTGCCAGCAGTTTCCGGGGGACAGTGGGAACTAATGAAAAACTGTTTTTT; CDR3: CASSFRGTVGTNEKLFF
size: .; J: TRBJ2-7; D: TRBD2; V: TRBV5-1; length: 17; DNA: TGCGCCAGCAGCTCCGTAACGCGGGGGACGAGCCCCTACGAGCAGTACTTC; CDR3: CASSSVTRGTSPYEQYF
size: once; J: TRBJ2-7; D: .; V: TRBV5-6; length: 12; DNA: TGTGCCAGCAGCTTGGACGGTTACGAGCAGTACTTC; CDR3: CASSLDGYEQYF
size: .; J: TRBJ1-3; D: .; V: TRBV3-1/TRBV3-2; length: 16; DNA: TGTGCCAGCAGCCAAGAAAGAGGGCATACTGGAAACACCATATATTTT; CDR3: CASSQERGHTGNTIYF
size: .; J: TRBJ2-1; D: .; V: TRBV9; length: 16; DNA: TGTGCCAGCAGCGTACTCGGGGATAGCTCCTACAATGAGCAGTTCTTC; CDR3: CASSVLGDSSYNEQFF
size: .; J: TRBJ2-7; D: .; V: TRBV7-8; length: 16; DNA: TGTGCCAGCAGCTTAATGCAGGGACTGTTCAACTACGAGCAGTACTTC; CDR3: CASSLMQGLFNYEQYF
size: once; J: TRBJ2-3; D: .; V: TRBV19; length: 15; DNA: TGTGCCAGTAGGGAGACAGCCAGAGACACAGATACGCAGTATTTT; CDR3: CASRETARDTDTQYF
size: .; J: TRBJ1-6; D: TRBD1; V: TRBV12-3/TRBV12-4; length: 13; DNA: TGTGCCAGCAGTTTCCGTGGACAGGGTGCCCTCCACTTT; CDR3: CASSFRGQGALHF
size: .; J: TRBJ1-5; D: .; V: TRBV28; length: 15; DNA: TGTGCCAGCAGTTTACTCACAGGCGGCAATCAGCCCCAGCATTTT; CDR3: CASSLLTGGNQPQHF
size: .; J: TRBJ1-1; D: .; V: TRBV7-9; length: 17; DNA: TGTGCCAGCAGCCCCTTGGGACTCGGAGGGATGAACACTGAAGCTTTCTTT; CDR3: CASSPLGLGGMNTEAFF
size: .; J: TRBJ2-6; D: .; V: TRBV5-1; length: 18; DNA: TGCGCCAGCAGCTCGCCTACCTCAGGGCGCGCTGGGGCCAACGTCCTGACTTTC; CDR3: CASSSPTSGRAGANVLTF
size: .; J: TRBJ2-2; D: TRBD2; V: TRBV7-2; length: 16; DNA: TGTGCCAGCAGCTTAGTAGGGACTAGAGCAACCGGGGAGCTGTTTTTT; CDR3: CASSLVGTRATGELFF
size: .; J: TRBJ1-2; D: TRBD1; V: TRBV6-6; length: 15; DNA: TGTGCCAGCGGTTCTGGACAGGGGATTAACTATGGCTACACCTTC; CDR3: CASGSGQGINYGYTF
size: .; J: TRBJ1-5; D: .; V: TRBV28; length: 16; DNA: TGTGCCAGCAGTCCGAACCCCAGGGGTAGCAATCAGCCCCAGCATTTT; CDR3: CASSPNPRGSNQPQHF
size: .; J: TRBJ1-3; D: .; V: TRBV19; length: 13; DNA: TGTGCCAGTAGTATAGGGCAAGGAAACACCATATATTTT; CDR3: CASSIGQGNTIYF
size: .; J: TRBJ2-7; D: TRBD2; V: TRBV9; length: 14; DNA: TGTGCCAGCAGCGTAGGGACTAGCCTCTACGAGCAGTACTTC; CDR3: CASSVGTSLYEQYF
size: .; J: TRBJ2-2; D: TRBD1; V: TRBV7-9; length: 15; DNA: TGTGCCAGCAGCTTTGGACAGGGATTAACCGGGGAGCTGTTTTTT; CDR3: CASSFGQGLTGELFF
size: few; J: TRBJ1-2; D: .; V: TRBV7-2; length: 14; DNA: TGTGCCAGCAGCGCCCCGCGGGGGTACTATGGCTACACCTTC; CDR3: CASSAPRGYYGYTF